The T cell receptor (beta chain) under discussion was sequenced for a study of T-cell memory formation after mild COVID-19. Study-wide points: In second-wave clones peaking day 37, SARS-CoV-2 specificity remained unconfirmed.

The TCR alpha and TCR beta cDNA libraries, bearing sample barcodes and UMIs, were generated by 5'RACE using constant-segment primers. One entry per CDR3 protein results from TCRdb running MiXCR on the 5' RACE reads. The table shows about 430,000 distinct CDR3 sequences, with 24% occurring only once. On this clonotype: Its antigen is not identified.

Trimming stripped 0 bases from V and 4 bases from J, with 13 bases between. The CDR3 has 17 residues. CDR1 is PRHDT, CDR2 FYEKMQ, per germline (reference sequence). This clonotype was sampled from an adult woman who had mild COVID-19 (a few samples of this study predate the infection). Cell type and time point are not known. This sequence joins TRBV13 and TRBJ1-6, with TRBD1 as a possible D gene (5 bases). The source material was PBMCs or a T cell subset sorted from them (not recorded which). The CDR3 protein is CASSLGQGMVYNSPLHF. The DNA of the CDR3 is TGTGCCAGCAGCTTAGGGCAGGGAATGGTGTATAATTCACCCCTCCACTTT.